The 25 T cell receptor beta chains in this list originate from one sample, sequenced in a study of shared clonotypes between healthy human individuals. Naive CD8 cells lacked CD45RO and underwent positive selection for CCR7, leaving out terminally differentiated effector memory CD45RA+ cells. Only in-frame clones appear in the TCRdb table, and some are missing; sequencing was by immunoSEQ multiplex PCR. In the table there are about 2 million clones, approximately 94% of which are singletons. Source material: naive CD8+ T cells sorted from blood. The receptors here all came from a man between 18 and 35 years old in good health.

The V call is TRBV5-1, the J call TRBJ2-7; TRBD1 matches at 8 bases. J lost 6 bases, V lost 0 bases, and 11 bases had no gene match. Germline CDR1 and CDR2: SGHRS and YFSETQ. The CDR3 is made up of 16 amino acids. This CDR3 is CASSLVQGAAPSEQYF. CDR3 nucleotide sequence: TGCGCCAGCAGCTTGGTTCAGGGGGCCGCCCCTAGCGAGCAGTACTTC.

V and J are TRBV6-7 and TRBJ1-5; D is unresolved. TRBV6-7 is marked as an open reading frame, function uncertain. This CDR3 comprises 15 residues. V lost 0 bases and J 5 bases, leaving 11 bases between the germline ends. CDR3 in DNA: TGTGCCAGCAGTTACTCGATTTCGAGTTATCAGCCCCAGCATTTT. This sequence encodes CASSYSISSYQPQHF.

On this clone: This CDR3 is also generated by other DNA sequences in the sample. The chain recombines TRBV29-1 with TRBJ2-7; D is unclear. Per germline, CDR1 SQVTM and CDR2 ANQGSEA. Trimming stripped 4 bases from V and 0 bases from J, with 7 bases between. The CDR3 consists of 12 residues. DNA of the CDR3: TGCAGCGTTGGAGACACCTCCTACGAGCAGTACTTC. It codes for CSVGDTSYEQYF.

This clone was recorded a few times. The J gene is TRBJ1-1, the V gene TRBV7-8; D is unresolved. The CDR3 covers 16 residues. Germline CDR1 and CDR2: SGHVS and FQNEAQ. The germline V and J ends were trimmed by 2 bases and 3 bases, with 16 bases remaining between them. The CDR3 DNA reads TGTGCCAGCAGCTTAAGGGTCACCTTTCGGGACACTGAAGCTTTCTTT. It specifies CASSLRVTFRDTEAFF.

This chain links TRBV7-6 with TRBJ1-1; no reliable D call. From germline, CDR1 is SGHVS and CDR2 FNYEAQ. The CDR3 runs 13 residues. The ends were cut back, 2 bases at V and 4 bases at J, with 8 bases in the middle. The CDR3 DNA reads TGTGCCAGCAGCTTAAATCGGGTCACTGAAGCTTTCTTT. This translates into CASSLNRVTEAFF.

The CDR3 reads CASSGLQVDEQFF. As DNA, the CDR3 is TGTGCCAGCAGTGGACTGCAGGTAGATGAGCAGTTCTTC. V is TRBV6-6 and J is TRBJ2-1; TRBD2 is a possible D gene (5 bases). Germline V gene data show CDR1 as MNHNY and CDR2 as SVGAGI (reference sequence). V gave up 5 bases and J gave up 8 bases, with 13 bases separating them. This CDR3 region has 13 residues.

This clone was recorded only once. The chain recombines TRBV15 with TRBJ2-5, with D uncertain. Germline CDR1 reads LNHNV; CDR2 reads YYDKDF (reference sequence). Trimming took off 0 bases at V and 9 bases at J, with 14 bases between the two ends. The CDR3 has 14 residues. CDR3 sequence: CATSRDKATFPQYF. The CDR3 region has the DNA TGTGCCACCAGCAGAGATAAGGCTACATTTCCCCAGTACTTC.

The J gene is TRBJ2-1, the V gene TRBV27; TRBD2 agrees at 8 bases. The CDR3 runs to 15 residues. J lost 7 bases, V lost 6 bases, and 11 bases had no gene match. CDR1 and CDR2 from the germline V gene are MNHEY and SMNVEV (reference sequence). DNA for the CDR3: TGTGCCAGCAGGCACACGGGGGGGCCTTTGAATGAGCAGTTCTTC. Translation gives CASRHTGGPLNEQFF.

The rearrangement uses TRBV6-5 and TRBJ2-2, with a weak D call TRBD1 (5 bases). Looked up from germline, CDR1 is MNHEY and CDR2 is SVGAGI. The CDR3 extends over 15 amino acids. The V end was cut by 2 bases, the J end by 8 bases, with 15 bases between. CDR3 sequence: CASSYAGRGAGELFF. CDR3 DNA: TGTGCCAGCAGTTACGCAGGGCGAGGAGCTGGGGAGCTGTTTTTT.

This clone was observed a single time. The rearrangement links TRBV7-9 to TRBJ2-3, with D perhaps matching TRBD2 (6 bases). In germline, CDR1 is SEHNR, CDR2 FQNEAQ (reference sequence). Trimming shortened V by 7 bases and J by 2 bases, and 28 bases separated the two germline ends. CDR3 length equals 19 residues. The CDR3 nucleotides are TGTGCCAGCACCCCCCCGTGGAGGGCTGACCCAAGGGACACAGATACGCAGTATTTT. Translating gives CASTPPWRADPRDTDTQYF.

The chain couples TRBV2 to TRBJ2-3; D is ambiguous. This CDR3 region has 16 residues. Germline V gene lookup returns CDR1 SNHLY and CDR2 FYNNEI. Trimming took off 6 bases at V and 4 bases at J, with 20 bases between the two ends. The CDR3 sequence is CASRRSPGTISDTQYF. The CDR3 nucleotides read TGTGCCAGCAGGAGATCCCCCGGTACGATATCAGATACGCAGTATTTT.

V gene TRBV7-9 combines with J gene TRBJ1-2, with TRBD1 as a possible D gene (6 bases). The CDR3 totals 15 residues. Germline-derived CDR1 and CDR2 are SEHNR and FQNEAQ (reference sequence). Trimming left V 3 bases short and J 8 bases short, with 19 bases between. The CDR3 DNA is TGTGCCAGCAGCTTCCGAGGGTCAGGGGACGGGGGCTACACCTTC. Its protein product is CASSFRGSGDGGYTF.

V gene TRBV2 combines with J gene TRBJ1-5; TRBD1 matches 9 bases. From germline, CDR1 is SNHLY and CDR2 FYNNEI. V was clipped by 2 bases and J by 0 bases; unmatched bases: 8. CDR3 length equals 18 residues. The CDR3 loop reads CASSEMGQGSLSNQPQHF. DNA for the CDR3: TGTGCCAGCAGTGAAATGGGACAGGGATCCCTTAGCAATCAGCCCCAGCATTTT.

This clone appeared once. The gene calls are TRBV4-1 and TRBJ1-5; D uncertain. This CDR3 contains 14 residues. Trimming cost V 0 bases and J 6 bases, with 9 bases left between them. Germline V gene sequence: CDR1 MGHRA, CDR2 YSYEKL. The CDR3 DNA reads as TGCGCCAGCAGCCAAGACGGAGAGGGTCAGCCCCAGCATTTT. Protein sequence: CASSQDGEGQPQHF.

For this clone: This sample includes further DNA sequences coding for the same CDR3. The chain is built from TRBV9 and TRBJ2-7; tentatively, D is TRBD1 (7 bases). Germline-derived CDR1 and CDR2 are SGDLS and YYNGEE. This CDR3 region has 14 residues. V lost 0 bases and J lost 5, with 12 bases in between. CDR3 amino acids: CASSVAGGGHEQYF. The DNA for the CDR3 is TGTGCCAGCAGCGTAGCAGGAGGGGGCCACGAGCAGTACTTC.

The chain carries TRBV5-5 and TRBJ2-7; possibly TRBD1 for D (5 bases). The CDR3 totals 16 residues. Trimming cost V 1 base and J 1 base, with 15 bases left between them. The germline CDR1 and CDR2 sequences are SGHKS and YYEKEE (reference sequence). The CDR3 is CASSLPETAPSYEQYF. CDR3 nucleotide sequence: TGTGCCAGCAGCTTGCCCGAGACAGCGCCTTCCTACGAGCAGTACTTC.

The CDR3 loop reads CASSDPGGRDSTGELFF. In DNA, the CDR3 is TGTGCCAGCAGCGACCCTGGGGGGCGAGATAGCACCGGGGAGCTGTTTTTT. This chain joins TRBV9 and TRBJ2-2; the D call may be TRBD1 or TRBD2 (6 bases each). Germline V CDR1 and CDR2: SGDLS, YYNGEE. This CDR3 contains 17 residues. The V end was cut by 3 bases, the J end by 4 bases, with 19 bases between.

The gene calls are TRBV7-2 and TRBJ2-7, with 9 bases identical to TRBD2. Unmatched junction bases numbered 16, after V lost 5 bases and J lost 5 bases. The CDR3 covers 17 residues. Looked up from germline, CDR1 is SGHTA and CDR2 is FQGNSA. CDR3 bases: TGTGCCAGCAGCCCTCCGGGCTGGCGGGAGGGCAAGAACGAGCAGTACTTC. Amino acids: CASSPPGWREGKNEQYF.

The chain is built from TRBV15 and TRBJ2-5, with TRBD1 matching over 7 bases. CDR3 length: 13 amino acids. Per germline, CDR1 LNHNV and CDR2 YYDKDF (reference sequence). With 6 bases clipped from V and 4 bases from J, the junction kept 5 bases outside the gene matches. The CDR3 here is CATRPTGLETQYF. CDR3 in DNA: TGTGCCACCAGACCGACAGGGTTAGAGACCCAGTACTTC.

The CDR3 loop is CASSPFSGQYEQYF. The DNA for the CDR3 is TGTGCCAGTAGCCCGTTCTCCGGGCAATACGAGCAGTACTTC. The chain combines TRBV19 with TRBJ2-7; no definite D call. The germline V and J ends were trimmed by 6 bases and 4 bases, with 16 bases remaining between them. Germline assignment: CDR1 LNHDA and CDR2 SQIVND (reference sequence). The CDR3 runs to 14 residues.

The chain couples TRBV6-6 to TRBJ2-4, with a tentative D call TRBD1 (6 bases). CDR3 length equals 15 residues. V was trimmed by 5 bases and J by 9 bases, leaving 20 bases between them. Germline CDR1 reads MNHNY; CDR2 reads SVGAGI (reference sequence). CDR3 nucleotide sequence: TGTGCCAGCAGTACGGTCCGGGACATTAAGAGCATTCAGTACTTC. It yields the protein CASSTVRDIKSIQYF.

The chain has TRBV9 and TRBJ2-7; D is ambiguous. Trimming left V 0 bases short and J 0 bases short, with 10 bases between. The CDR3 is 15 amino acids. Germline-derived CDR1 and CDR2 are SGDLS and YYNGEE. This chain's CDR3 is CASSVGWQNSYEQYF. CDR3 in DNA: TGTGCCAGCAGCGTAGGTTGGCAGAACTCCTACGAGCAGTACTTC. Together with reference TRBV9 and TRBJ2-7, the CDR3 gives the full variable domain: DSGVTQTPKHLITATGQRVTLRCSPRSGDLSVYWYQQSLDQGLQFLIQYYNGEERAKGNILERFSAQQFPDLHSELNLSSLELGDSALYFCASSVGWQNSYEQYFGPGTRLTVT.

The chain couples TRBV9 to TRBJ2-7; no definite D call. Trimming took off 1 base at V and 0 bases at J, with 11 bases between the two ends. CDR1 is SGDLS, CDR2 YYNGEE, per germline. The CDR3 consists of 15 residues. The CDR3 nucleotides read TGTGCCAGCAGCGTATCTGGGGTGCTCTCCTACGAGCAGTACTTC. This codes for CASSVSGVLSYEQYF.

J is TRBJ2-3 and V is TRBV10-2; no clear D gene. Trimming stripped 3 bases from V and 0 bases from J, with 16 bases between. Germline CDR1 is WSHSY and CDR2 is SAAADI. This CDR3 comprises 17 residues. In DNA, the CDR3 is TGCGCCAGCAGTGACAGGATGGCCAGCTCTAGCACAGATACGCAGTATTTT. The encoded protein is CASSDRMASSSTDTQYF.

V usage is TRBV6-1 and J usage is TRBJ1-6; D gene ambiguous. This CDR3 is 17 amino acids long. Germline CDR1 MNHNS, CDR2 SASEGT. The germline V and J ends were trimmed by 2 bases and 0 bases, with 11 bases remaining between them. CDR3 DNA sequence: TGTGCCAGCAGTGAAATAGGATTGAGCTCCTATAATTCACCCCTCCACTTT. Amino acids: CASSEIGLSSYNSPLHF.